A selection of T cell receptor beta chains follows, all from one sample in a study of regulatory T cells in long-lasting Graves disease. TCRdb ran MiXCR on the multiplex PCR reads and lists one entry per CDR3 protein. The repertoire holds about 320,000 distinct CDR3 sequences, with over 15% as singletons. This specimen was peripheral blood mononuclear cells (PBMCs), taken at new diagnosis, from a patient treated with antithyroid drugs. The origin of the receptors is a female donor with Graves disease. CDR3s include the opening cysteine and the closing phenylalanine or tryptophan. D genes are given only for firm matches. Clone size is not always given. Where it is, it says once, few, many or a class for expanded clones.

CDR3aa: CASSLDRGSSGANVLTF; CDR3nt: TGTGCCAGCAGCTTAGACAGGGGGAGCTCTGGGGCCAACGTCCTGACTTTC; d_gene: TRBD1; j_gene: TRBJ2-6; abundance: many; v_gene: TRBV7-9
CDR3aa: CASSPQLRGGEKLFF; CDR3nt: TGTGCCAGCAGCCCCCAGTTGCGGGGCGGTGAAAAACTGTTTTTT; d_gene: -; j_gene: TRBJ1-4; abundance: once; v_gene: TRBV11-2
CDR3aa: CAGSMGQVNTEAFF; CDR3nt: TGTGCCGGTAGTATGGGGCAGGTGAACACTGAAGCTTTCTTT; d_gene: -; j_gene: TRBJ1-1; abundance: once; v_gene: TRBV19
CDR3aa: CASSPGTANIQETQYF; CDR3nt: TGCGCCAGCAGCCCGGGGACAGCAAACATCCAAGAGACCCAGTACTTC; d_gene: TRBD1; j_gene: TRBJ2-5; abundance: -; v_gene: TRBV5-1
CDR3aa: CASSAQTGTSGGF; CDR3nt: TGTGCCAGCAGCGCACAAACTGGGACTAGCGGGGGCTTC; d_gene: TRBD2; j_gene: TRBJ2-1; abundance: -; v_gene: TRBV7-8
CDR3aa: CASSVGQGFTEAFF; CDR3nt: TGTGCCAGCAGCGTAGGCCAGGGGTTTACTGAAGCTTTCTTT; d_gene: -; j_gene: TRBJ1-1; abundance: many; v_gene: TRBV9
CDR3aa: CASSSREGSYEQYF; CDR3nt: TGTGCCAGCAGTTCGCGGGAGGGCTCCTACGAGCAGTACTTC; d_gene: TRBD2; j_gene: TRBJ2-7; abundance: -; v_gene: TRBV12-3/TRBV12-4
CDR3aa: CASSLAFDNSPLHF; CDR3nt: TGTGCCAGCAGCTTAGCGTTTGATAATTCACCCCTCCACTTT; d_gene: -; j_gene: TRBJ1-6; abundance: -; v_gene: TRBV7-2
CDR3aa: CASSSYWGLAKNIQYF; CDR3nt: TGTGCCAGCAGTTCGTACTGGGGACTAGCCAAAAACATTCAGTACTTC; d_gene: -; j_gene: TRBJ2-4; abundance: many; v_gene: TRBV28
CDR3aa: CASSQDRIYNSPLHF; CDR3nt: TGTGCCAGCAGCCAAGACAGGATATATAATTCACCCCTCCACTTT; d_gene: -; j_gene: TRBJ1-6; abundance: many; v_gene: TRBV14
CDR3aa: CATSRVRSVGAPLHF; CDR3nt: TGTGCCACCAGCAGAGTACGGTCCGTAGGAGCACCCCTCCACTTT; d_gene: -; j_gene: TRBJ1-6; abundance: -; v_gene: TRBV15
CDR3aa: CASGLGTTELNIQYF; CDR3nt: TGTGCCAGCGGCCTAGGGACCACCGAATTAAACATTCAGTACTTC; d_gene: -; j_gene: TRBJ2-4; abundance: many; v_gene: TRBV12-3/TRBV12-4
CDR3aa: CASSLRQGEPTREKLFF; CDR3nt: TGTGCCAGCAGCTTAAGGCAGGGGGAGCCTACTCGTGAAAAACTGTTTTTT; d_gene: TRBD1; j_gene: TRBJ1-4; abundance: few; v_gene: TRBV7-9
CDR3aa: CASSIRTAYDYTF; CDR3nt: TGTGCCAGTAGTATCCGGACAGCTTATGACTACACCTTC; d_gene: -; j_gene: TRBJ1-2; abundance: many; v_gene: TRBV19
CDR3aa: CASSSAGPSRWDIQYF; CDR3nt: TGTGCCAGCAGTTCCGCCGGACCTAGCCGATGGGACATTCAGTACTTC; d_gene: -; j_gene: TRBJ2-4; abundance: many; v_gene: TRBV3-1
CDR3aa: CASSILEGAKTQYF; CDR3nt: TGTGCCAGTAGTATATTAGAGGGGGCAAAGACCCAGTACTTC; d_gene: TRBD1; j_gene: TRBJ2-5; abundance: many; v_gene: TRBV19
CDR3aa: CASSQARGDTEAFF; CDR3nt: TGTGCCAGCAGCCAAGCTAGGGGGGACACTGAAGCTTTCTTT; d_gene: -; j_gene: TRBJ1-1; abundance: many; v_gene: TRBV4-2
CDR3aa: CASSWRLEQPLEETQYF; CDR3nt: TGTGCCAGCAGTTGGAGATTAGAACAGCCTTTAGAGGAGACCCAGTACTTC; d_gene: -; j_gene: TRBJ2-5; abundance: many; v_gene: TRBV12-3/TRBV12-4
CDR3aa: CSVAMQGQETQYF; CDR3nt: TGCAGCGTTGCAATGCAGGGCCAAGAGACCCAGTACTTC; d_gene: -; j_gene: TRBJ2-5; abundance: many; v_gene: TRBV29-1
CDR3aa: CASSEVVESGTDTQYF; CDR3nt: TGTGCCAGCAGTGAAGTGGTGGAGTCGGGCACAGATACGCAGTATTTT; d_gene: -; j_gene: TRBJ2-3; abundance: many; v_gene: TRBV2
CDR3aa: CATSEGQGYNEQFF; CDR3nt: TGTGCCACCAGTGAGGGACAGGGGTACAATGAGCAGTTCTTC; d_gene: TRBD1; j_gene: TRBJ2-1; abundance: once; v_gene: TRBV24-1
CDR3aa: CSAVGAGGSTDTQYF; CDR3nt: TGCAGTGCTGTTGGAGCGGGAGGGTCCACAGATACGCAGTATTTT; d_gene: TRBD2; j_gene: TRBJ2-3; abundance: few; v_gene: TRBV20-1
CDR3aa: CASSPGQGGDGTVLGNEQFF; CDR3nt: TGTGCCAGCTCACCAGGCCAGGGGGGCGATGGTACGGTTCTGGGCAATGAGCAGTTCTTC; d_gene: -; j_gene: TRBJ2-1; abundance: -; v_gene: TRBV18
CDR3aa: CASSKTGEAFF; CDR3nt: TGTGCCAGCAGTAAGACAGGGGAAGCTTTCTTT; d_gene: TRBD1; j_gene: TRBJ1-1; abundance: many; v_gene: TRBV3-1
CDR3aa: CASSSGRQNTGELFPEDTGELFF; CDR3nt: TGTGCCAGCAGCTCCGGGAGGCAGAACACCGGGGAGCTGTTTCCTGAAGACACCGGGGAGCTGTTTTTT; d_gene: TRBD2; j_gene: TRBJ2-2; abundance: -; v_gene: TRBV14
CDR3aa: CASSLDAGAYEQYF; CDR3nt: TGTGCCAGCAGCTTAGATGCAGGGGCCTACGAGCAGTACTTC; d_gene: -; j_gene: TRBJ2-7; abundance: -; v_gene: TRBV7-2
CDR3aa: CASSPDWPAEAFF; CDR3nt: TGTGCCAGCAGCCCCGACTGGCCGGCCGAAGCTTTCTTT; d_gene: -; j_gene: TRBJ1-1; abundance: few; v_gene: TRBV7-9
CDR3aa: CASSVLAGGIQETQYF; CDR3nt: TGTGCCAGCAGTGTTCTAGCGGGAGGGATTCAAGAGACCCAGTACTTC; d_gene: TRBD2; j_gene: TRBJ2-5; abundance: many; v_gene: TRBV6-1
CDR3aa: CASCRGRVDTDTQYF; CDR3nt: TGTGCCAGCTGCAGGGGGCGCGTGGACACAGATACGCAGTATTTT; d_gene: TRBD1; j_gene: TRBJ2-3; abundance: many; v_gene: TRBV2
CDR3aa: CASSSGRGFTYEQYF; CDR3nt: TGTGCCAGCAGTTCGGGGCGCGGGTTCACCTACGAGCAGTACTTC; d_gene: -; j_gene: TRBJ2-7; abundance: many; v_gene: TRBV27
CDR3aa: CASSPKALAGNTIYF; CDR3nt: TGTGCCAGCAGCCCCAAAGCCCTAGCCGGAAACACCATATATTTT; d_gene: -; j_gene: TRBJ1-3; abundance: -; v_gene: TRBV4-2
CDR3aa: CASSVTSGRAGNEQFF; CDR3nt: TGCGCCAGCAGTGTGACTAGCGGGAGGGCGGGAAATGAGCAGTTCTTC; d_gene: TRBD2; j_gene: TRBJ2-1; abundance: -; v_gene: TRBV10-1
CDR3aa: CASSYSPVPRGSNQPQHF; CDR3nt: TGTGCCAGCAGTTACTCCCCGGTGCCGAGGGGGAGCAATCAGCCCCAGCATTTT; d_gene: -; j_gene: TRBJ1-5; abundance: many; v_gene: TRBV28
CDR3aa: CASSLWEPTDTQYF; CDR3nt: TGTGCCAGCAGTTTATGGGAGCCCACAGATACGCAGTATTTT; d_gene: -; j_gene: TRBJ2-3; abundance: -; v_gene: TRBV27
CDR3aa: CASSERTGTETQYF; CDR3nt: TGTGCCAGCAGTGAAAGGACAGGGACGGAGACCCAGTACTTC; d_gene: TRBD1; j_gene: TRBJ2-5; abundance: many; v_gene: TRBV2
CDR3aa: CASSFPGATDTQYF; CDR3nt: TGTGCCAGCAGTTTCCCCGGGGCCACAGATACGCAGTATTTT; d_gene: -; j_gene: TRBJ2-3; abundance: many; v_gene: TRBV28
CDR3aa: CNVGVTATNEKLFF; CDR3nt: TGCAACGTTGGAGTGACAGCAACTAATGAAAAACTGTTTTTT; d_gene: -; j_gene: TRBJ1-4; abundance: few; v_gene: TRBV29-1
CDR3aa: CASSPPGGLASEAFF; CDR3nt: TGTGCCAGCTCACCACCGGGAGGTTTAGCCTCTGAAGCTTTCTTT; d_gene: -; j_gene: TRBJ1-1; abundance: few; v_gene: TRBV18
CDR3aa: CASGARGFRQETQYF; CDR3nt: TGTGCCAGCGGCGCCAGGGGGTTTCGCCAAGAGACCCAGTACTTC; d_gene: TRBD1; j_gene: TRBJ2-5; abundance: many; v_gene: TRBV2
CDR3aa: CASSSPGGYNEQFF; CDR3nt: TGTGCCAGCAGCTCTCCCGGTGGGTACAATGAGCAGTTCTTC; d_gene: -; j_gene: TRBJ2-1; abundance: many; v_gene: TRBV5-8
CDR3aa: CSARGGVGGGEETQYF; CDR3nt: TGCAGTGCTAGAGGAGGGGTTGGGGGGGGCGAGGAGACCCAGTACTTC; d_gene: -; j_gene: TRBJ2-5; abundance: many; v_gene: TRBV20-1
CDR3aa: CASSRTSGLAKNIQYF; CDR3nt: TGTGCCAGCAGCCGAACTAGCGGCCTAGCCAAAAACATTCAGTACTTC; d_gene: TRBD2; j_gene: TRBJ2-4; abundance: -; v_gene: TRBV27
CDR3aa: CATCATANYGYTF; CDR3nt: TGTGCCACGTGCGCGACAGCAAACTATGGCTACACCTTC; d_gene: -; j_gene: TRBJ1-2; abundance: -; v_gene: TRBV6-1
CDR3aa: CASSIVGLAKNIQYF; CDR3nt: TGTGCCAGTAGTATAGTGGGCCTAGCCAAAAACATTCAGTACTTC; d_gene: -; j_gene: TRBJ2-4; abundance: few; v_gene: TRBV19
CDR3aa: CASTPDRGGEQYF; CDR3nt: TGTGCCAGCACTCCGGACAGGGGGGGCGAGCAGTACTTC; d_gene: TRBD1; j_gene: TRBJ2-7; abundance: many; v_gene: TRBV12-3/TRBV12-4
CDR3aa: CASSINRGETEAFF; CDR3nt: TGTGCCAGTAGTATAAACAGGGGAGAGACTGAAGCTTTCTTT; d_gene: TRBD1; j_gene: TRBJ1-1; abundance: many; v_gene: TRBV19
CDR3aa: CASSRDSGTDTQYF; CDR3nt: TGTGCCAGCAGCCGGGACAGCGGCACAGATACGCAGTATTTT; d_gene: TRBD1; j_gene: TRBJ2-3; abundance: many; v_gene: TRBV7-3
CDR3aa: CSASGSRTGELFF; CDR3nt: TGCAGTGCTAGTGGGTCGCGGACCGGGGAGCTGTTTTTT; d_gene: -; j_gene: TRBJ2-2; abundance: many; v_gene: TRBV20-1
CDR3aa: CASSLSGGRPYEQYF; CDR3nt: TGTGCCAGCAGCTTGAGTGGCGGGAGGCCCTACGAGCAGTACTTC; d_gene: TRBD2; j_gene: TRBJ2-7; abundance: -; v_gene: TRBV5-8
CDR3aa: CASRTGQGYNEQFF; CDR3nt: TGTGCCAGCAGGACTGGACAGGGTTACAATGAGCAGTTCTTC; d_gene: TRBD1; j_gene: TRBJ2-1; abundance: many; v_gene: TRBV2
CDR3aa: CASSLIYALAGESTDTQYF; CDR3nt: TGTGCCAGCAGTTTGATATACGCCTTAGCGGGAGAGAGCACAGATACGCAGTATTTT; d_gene: TRBD2; j_gene: TRBJ2-3; abundance: few; v_gene: TRBV12-3/TRBV12-4
CDR3aa: CSARDGGGRQETQYF; CDR3nt: TGCAGTGCTAGAGATGGCGGGGGGCGACAAGAGACCCAGTACTTC; d_gene: TRBD2; j_gene: TRBJ2-5; abundance: many; v_gene: TRBV20-1
CDR3aa: CASSVGTGYNEQFF; CDR3nt: TGTGCCAGCAGCGTAGGGACAGGATACAATGAGCAGTTCTTC; d_gene: TRBD1; j_gene: TRBJ2-1; abundance: many; v_gene: TRBV13
CDR3aa: CASSEMQGGGTGELFF; CDR3nt: TGCGCCAGCAGTGAGATGCAGGGTGGCGGCACCGGGGAGCTGTTTTTT; d_gene: -; j_gene: TRBJ2-2; abundance: many; v_gene: TRBV10-2
CDR3aa: CASSEALAGAAGELFF; CDR3nt: TGTGCCAGCAGTGAAGCGCTGGCGGGAGCGGCCGGGGAGCTGTTTTTT; d_gene: TRBD2; j_gene: TRBJ2-2; abundance: few; v_gene: TRBV2